The rows below give T cell receptor beta chains drawn from one sample of a study of identical twins. TCRdb redid the calling of the 5' RACE reads with MiXCR, one entry per CDR3 protein. The table shows around 370,000 distinct CDR3 sequences, with approximately 8.7% occurring only once. The material sequenced was naive T cells sorted from blood. These receptors were obtained from a woman between 50 and 59 years old in good health. The CDR3 runs from the conserved cysteine through the conserved F or W. The D gene is left open where the match is weak. Some rows mark clone size as missing; the rest say once, few, many or name a class of expanded clone.

TRBJ2-7,TRBD2,few,TRBV7-2,TGTGCCAGCAGCTCCAGCGGGAGGGGGGAGCAGTACTTC,CASSSSGRGEQYF
TRBJ2-3,TRBD2,-,TRBV12-3/TRBV12-4,TGTGCCAGCAGTTTAAGGGGACTAGGGTCCACAGATACGCAGTATTTT,CASSLRGLGSTDTQYF
TRBJ2-7,-,few,TRBV5-1,TGCGCCAGCAGCTTGTGGCAGGGGTCCTCCTACGAGCAGTACTTC,CASSLWQGSSYEQYF
TRBJ1-1,-,few,TRBV12-3/TRBV12-4,TGTGCCAGCAGTACCCTAACGGTGACTGAAGCTTTCTTT,CASSTLTVTEAFF
TRBJ2-3,-,-,TRBV20-1,TGCAGTGCTAGTGCGGTGCTCACAGATACGCAGTATTTT,CSASAVLTDTQYF
TRBJ2-7,-,few,TRBV30,TGTGCCTGGAGTGCCCAGGGAGAGCAGTACTTC,CAWSAQGEQYF
TRBJ2-1,-,-,TRBV5-1,TGCGCCAGCAGTCGACTAATAAGCAATGAGCAGTTCTTC,CASSRLISNEQFF
TRBJ2-7,-,many,TRBV4-1,TGCGCCAGCAGCCACAGCCTAACCTACGAGCAGTACTTC,CASSHSLTYEQYF
TRBJ2-1,-,many,TRBV6-5,TGTGCCAGCAGTCCCGGGGGTTATGAGCAGTTCTTC,CASSPGGYEQFF
TRBJ2-3,TRBD2,-,TRBV5-1,TGCGCCAGCAGCTTGGCAGGGACTAGCGGGAGGGCCGGTACGCAGTATTTT,CASSLAGTSGRAGTQYF
TRBJ2-1,-,-,TRBV19,TGTGCCAGTAGTATTTTTGGGGATGAGCAGTTCTTC,CASSIFGDEQFF
TRBJ1-2,-,few,TRBV3-1,TGTGCCAGCAGCCCCGGGATGGGCTACACCTTC,CASSPGMGYTF
TRBJ2-1,-,-,TRBV11-2,TGTGCCAGCAGCTTCAACAGGGATCCGTTCTTC,CASSFNRDPFF
TRBJ2-5,-,few,TRBV10-3,TGTGCCATCTCGAGCGACATCCAAGAGACCCAGTACTTC,CAISSDIQETQYF
TRBJ1-1,-,many,TRBV15,TGTGCCACCAGCAGAGGGTACAGAGACACTGAAGCTTTCTTT,CATSRGYRDTEAFF
TRBJ2-5,-,few,TRBV5-4,TGTGCCAGCAGCAGACTAAGCGTCGGCGTTGGAGAGACCCAGTACTTC,CASSRLSVGVGETQYF
TRBJ2-1,-,many,TRBV7-9,TGTGCCGGGGTTGACGCTAGCCAAAACAATGAGCAGTTCTTC,CAGVDASQNNEQFF
TRBJ2-1,-,-,TRBV20-1,TGCAGTGCTAGGGAGGCCGGGTACTCCTACAATGAGCAGTTCTTC,CSAREAGYSYNEQFF
TRBJ2-5,TRBD2,-,TRBV6-5,TGTGCCAGCAGTTACTCGCCCCTAGCGGGAGGGCCAAACCAAGAGACCCAGTACTTC,CASSYSPLAGGPNQETQYF
TRBJ2-1,-,few,TRBV5-1,TGCGCCAGCAGCTTGTCCCCGGGAGTCGATGAGCAGTTCTTC,CASSLSPGVDEQFF
TRBJ2-1,-,few,TRBV18,TGTGCCAGCTCACCGGTTATGGGACTGGCTGCGAATGAGCAGTTCTTC,CASSPVMGLAANEQFF
TRBJ2-1,-,few,TRBV9,TGTGCCAGCAGCGTAAAAGGCGGGGGCTATTATGAGCAGTTCTTC,CASSVKGGGYYEQFF
TRBJ1-5,-,many,TRBV12-3/TRBV12-4,TGTGCCAGCAGACTTAGTCAGGTTTATAGCAATCAGCCCCAGCATTTT,CASRLSQVYSNQPQHF
TRBJ2-3,TRBD1,few,TRBV12-3/TRBV12-4,TGTGCCAGCATTAGGGGGTGGGACAGTCAAGGGACGGCGCTAGATACGCAGTATTTT,CASIRGWDSQGTALDTQYF
TRBJ2-3,-,-,TRBV12-3/TRBV12-4,TGTGCCAGCAGCCGACCGGCCTCAGATACGCAGTATTTT,CASSRPASDTQYF
TRBJ2-4,TRBD1,-,TRBV7-8,TGTGCCAGCAGACCCAATGACAGGGGCAACGGAAACATTCAGTACTTC,CASRPNDRGNGNIQYF
TRBJ1-1,-,few,TRBV5-1,TGCGCCAGCAGCAAATCGGGACCTACGTACACTGAAGCTTTCTTT,CASSKSGPTYTEAFF
TRBJ2-5,TRBD1,-,TRBV7-9,TGTGCCAGCAGCGCAGGGGACAGGCAAGAGACCCAGTACTTC,CASSAGDRQETQYF
TRBJ2-1,TRBD2,-,TRBV5-1,TGCGCCAGCAGCTTGGGACTAGCGGGAGGGAGAGGAGAGCAGTTCTTC,CASSLGLAGGRGEQFF
TRBJ1-1,TRBD1,few,TRBV20-1,TGCAGTGCTAAGTGGACAGGGCTAAGCACTGAAGCTTTCTTT,CSAKWTGLSTEAFF
TRBJ2-5,TRBD1,-,TRBV20-1,TGCAGTGCTAGAACGGACAGGGGAGGTGAGACCCAGTACTTC,CSARTDRGGETQYF
TRBJ2-7,-,-,TRBV5-1,TGCGCCAGCAGCTTGGGGCTCGGTACCTACGAGCAGTACTTC,CASSLGLGTYEQYF
TRBJ2-1,TRBD2,-,TRBV2,TGTGCCAGCAGTTTGGCGGGAGAGGCCCATGAGCAGTTCTTC,CASSLAGEAHEQFF
TRBJ2-2,-,many,TRBV12-3/TRBV12-4,TGTGCCAGCAGTCCCAACTCGGGACTCACCACCGGGGAGCTGTTTTTT,CASSPNSGLTTGELFF
TRBJ1-6,TRBD1,few,TRBV3-1,TGTGCCAGCAACGAAGGGACAGGGTTTAATTCACCCCTCCACTTT,CASNEGTGFNSPLHF
TRBJ2-3,-,few,TRBV5-1,TGCGCCAGCAGCCCGGTGGTCCCTTTAGATACGCAGTATTTT,CASSPVVPLDTQYF
TRBJ2-5,-,few,TRBV15,TGTGCCACCAGCAGAGCTGGGCCCAATTCAGAGACCCAGTACTTC,CATSRAGPNSETQYF
TRBJ2-7,-,few,TRBV6-2/TRBV6-3,TGTGCCACCGCCGGGTACGAGCAGTACTTC,CATAGYEQYF
TRBJ1-2,-,-,TRBV7-4,TGTGCCAGCAGCAAGGGTGGCTACACCTTC,CASSKGGYTF
TRBJ2-7,-,many,TRBV28,TGTGCCAGCAGCCGTGTCGTCTACGAGCAGTACTTC,CASSRVVYEQYF
TRBJ2-6,-,many,TRBV14,TGTGCCAGCAGCCAACTTATCCCATCTCATGGGGCCAACGTCCTGACTTTC,CASSQLIPSHGANVLTF
TRBJ1-5,TRBD1,few,TRBV7-2,TGTGCCAGCAGCCCCCGACAGGGGGTCGGTCAGCCCCAGCATTTT,CASSPRQGVGQPQHF
TRBJ2-1,TRBD2,many,TRBV29-1,TGCAGTCACCTCGGGACTAGCTCCTACAATGAGCAGTTCTTC,CSHLGTSSYNEQFF
TRBJ2-3,-,few,TRBV28,TGTGCCAGCAGTTCGGAACTGACAACAGATACGCAGTATTTT,CASSSELTTDTQYF
TRBJ1-5,-,many,TRBV20-1,TGCAGTGCCCTAGAGCAAGCAAATCAGCCCCAGCATTTT,CSALEQANQPQHF
TRBJ1-2,-,-,TRBV6-1,TGTGCCAGCAGACTCAACAGGGAGTCAGGCTACACCTTC,CASRLNRESGYTF
TRBJ2-3,-,few,TRBV20-1,TGCAGTGCTACACAGAGATCTACTAGCACAGATACGCAGTATTTT,CSATQRSTSTDTQYF
TRBJ2-1,-,many,TRBV12-3/TRBV12-4,TGTGCCAGCAGTTTATCTGGGGTTGAGCAGTTCTTC,CASSLSGVEQFF
TRBJ2-3,TRBD2,few,TRBV27,TGTGCCAGCAGTTTATCGAGACTAGCGGGAGGAGATACGCAGTATTTT,CASSLSRLAGGDTQYF
TRBJ1-4,-,-,TRBV5-1,TGCGCCAGCAGCTTGAATTCAGGGGACTACGGAGAAAAACTGTTTTTT,CASSLNSGDYGEKLFF
TRBJ2-1,TRBD2,once,TRBV4-1,TGCGCCAGCAGCCAGGTCCCCCCCAGCGGGAGGGCCAATGAGCAGTTCTTC,CASSQVPPSGRANEQFF
TRBJ1-5,-,few,TRBV12-3/TRBV12-4,TGTGCCAGCAGTTTTACAGGGTACAATCAGCCCCAGCATTTT,CASSFTGYNQPQHF
TRBJ1-5,-,many,TRBV6-5,TGTGCCAGCAGTTACTCCCAGTATAGCAATCAGCCCCAGCATTTT,CASSYSQYSNQPQHF
TRBJ2-7,-,few,TRBV7-9,TGTGCCAGCAGCTTAAGAGGAATTGGCTACGAGCAGTACTTC,CASSLRGIGYEQYF